The 30 T cell receptor beta chains below come from one sample, sequenced in a study of chemoradiotherapy in HPV16-positive cancers. Data came from immunoSEQ multiplex PCR; TCRdb stores just in-frame clones and leaves some out. This sample has tens of thousands of clones, with approximately 92% found just once. The sample in question was blood, obtained from a patient who underwent chemoradiotherapy. These receptors were obtained from a human donor with HPV-associated anogenital cancer.

This chain joins TRBV28 and TRBJ1-2, with D possibly TRBD1 on 5 matching bases. Germline-derived CDR1 and CDR2 are MDHEN and SYDVKM. CDR3 length: 16 amino acids. With 8 bases removed from V and 5 bases from J, the gap between germline ends came to 24 bases. CDR3 sequence: CASDSSRDYPQYGYTF. The CDR3 region has the DNA TGTGCCAGCGACTCTTCCCGGGACTATCCACAATATGGCTACACCTTC.

DNA of the CDR3: TGTGCCAGCAGCCCAGCCGGGACAGAGGCCGACAATGAGCAGTTCTTC. This gives the protein CASSPAGTEADNEQFF. This chain links TRBV5-5 with TRBJ2-1; 7 nucleotides line up with TRBD1. Per the germline V gene, CDR1 is SGHKS and CDR2 is YYEKEE (reference sequence). V lost 4 bases, J lost 5 bases, and 12 bases stayed unmatched. This CDR3 has 16 amino acids.

The rearrangement joins TRBV5-1 to TRBJ2-2; possibly TRBD2 for D (6 bases). This CDR3 is 15 amino acids long. Germline V gives CDR1 SGHRS, CDR2 YFSETQ. V was cut by 0 bases and J by 3 bases, with 9 bases left in between. The CDR3 sequence is CASSLGTTDTGELFF. CDR3 nucleotides: TGCGCCAGCAGCTTGGGGACTACCGACACCGGGGAGCTGTTTTTT.

The rearrangement joins TRBV28 to TRBJ1-2; TRBD1 might be the D (6 bases). Trimming left V 4 bases short and J 4 bases short, with 10 bases between. Germline loops: CDR1 MDHEN, CDR2 SYDVKM. The CDR3 runs to 13 residues. In DNA form, the CDR3 reads TGTGCCAGCAGTTCCAGGGGTAGCTATGGCTACACCTTC. This sequence encodes CASSSRGSYGYTF.

V gene TRBV6-5 combines with J gene TRBJ1-2, with 9 nucleotides matching TRBD1. With 1 base clipped from V and 12 bases from J, the junction kept 12 bases outside the gene matches. Per germline, CDR1 MNHEY and CDR2 SVGAGI. This CDR3 is 15 amino acids long. This CDR3 reads CASSYYGDREEGHTF. The CDR3 DNA is TGTGCCAGCAGTTACTATGGGGACAGGGAAGAAGGTCACACCTTC.

This clone appeared once. The chain uses TRBV11-2 and TRBJ2-5; TRBD1 agrees at 8 bases. J was trimmed by 4 bases and V by 4 bases; bases with no gene match: 8. CDR3 length: 15 residues. Germline V gene sequence: CDR1 SGHAT, CDR2 FQNNGV. The CDR3 bases are TGTGCCAGCAGCTCAGACAGGGGATCGGGAGAGACCCAGTACTTC. Translating gives CASSSDRGSGETQYF.

The gene calls are TRBV4-3 and TRBJ2-7, with D unclear. Germline CDR1 reads LGHNA; CDR2 reads YSLEER. V was cut by 0 bases and J by 0 bases, with 9 bases left in between. The CDR3 contains 15 residues. This chain's CDR3 is CASSQDRGFSYEQYF. The CDR3 DNA reads as TGCGCCAGCAGCCAAGATCGTGGGTTCTCCTACGAGCAGTACTTC.

The V and J genes are TRBV15 and TRBJ2-2; D is uncertain. This CDR3 comprises 14 residues. The ends were cut back, 0 bases at V and 4 bases at J, with 6 bases in the middle. In germline, CDR1 is LNHNV, CDR2 YYDKDF (reference sequence). Written as DNA, the CDR3 is TGTGCCACCAGCAGAGATACCGGCACCGGGGAGCTGTTTTTT. Translated: CATSRDTGTGELFF.

The sample holds one count of this clone. The chain couples TRBV9 to TRBJ2-2; D is perhaps TRBD1 or TRBD2 (6 bases each). Trimming took 3 bases from V and 2 from J, leaving 14 bases between them. The CDR3 length is 16 residues. The germline gives CDR1 SGDLS, CDR2 YYNGEE. The CDR3 DNA sequence: TGTGCCAGCAGCGCTGGGGGGCAGGGCAACACCGGGGAGCTGTTTTTT. Translated: CASSAGGQGNTGELFF.

This chain links TRBV4-2 with TRBJ2-7, with D possibly matching TRBD1 (6 bases). This CDR3 is built from 12 residues. The ends were cut back, 3 bases at V and 6 bases at J, with 9 bases in the middle. Germline CDR1 and CDR2: LGHNA and YNFKEQ. The CDR3 DNA sequence: TGTGCCAGCAGCCACACAGGGAGCGAGCAGTACTTC. Protein: CASSHTGSEQYF.

The J gene is TRBJ1-1, the V gene TRBV5-8; 8 bases align to TRBD1. Germline CDR1 and CDR2: SGHTS and YDEGEE. Germline trimming cut 1 base from V and 4 bases from J; bases unmatched to any gene: 6. This CDR3 has 15 amino acids. The CDR3 region has the DNA TGTGCCAGCAGCTTGTGGTCAGGGGGCGGCACTGAAGCTTTCTTT. It translates to CASSLWSGGGTEAFF.

The chain combines TRBV5-1 with TRBJ1-1; TRBD1 agrees at 9 bases. The CDR3 totals 17 residues. Per germline, CDR1 SGHRS and CDR2 YFSETQ. The V and J ends lost 0 bases and 5 bases, in that order; junction bases with no gene match: 11. Here the CDR3 DNA reads TGCGCCAGCAGCTTGGATTCGTGGGGGGACAGGGAGACTGAAGCTTTCTTT. Translated, it gives CASSLDSWGDRETEAFF.

This rearrangement joins TRBV5-1 to TRBJ2-2, with TRBD1 identical over 10 bases. The CDR3 is made up of 16 amino acids. V shed 9 bases, J shed 5 bases, and the junction held 13 bases outside the gene matches. CDR1 is SGHRS, CDR2 YFSETQ, per germline. The CDR3 DNA sequence: TGCGCCACCCACCACCAACCGGGACAGGGGACCGGGGAGCTGTTTTTT. Protein sequence: CATHHQPGQGTGELFF. Looking up the rest from reference TRBV5-1 and TRBJ2-2 gives the full variable domain: KAGVTQTPRYLIKTRGQQVTLSCSPISGHRSVSWYQQTPGQGLQFLFEYFSETQRNKGNFPGRFSGRQFSNSRSEMNVSTLELGDSALYLCATHHQPGQGTGELFFGEGSRLTVL.

The chain has TRBV6-1 and TRBJ2-3; TRBD1 matches 7 bases. Germline V gene sequence: CDR1 MNHNS, CDR2 SASEGT. V was clipped by 9 bases and J by 5 bases; unmatched bases: 11. The CDR3 extends over 14 amino acids. The CDR3, as DNA: TGTGCCAGTATTAGGGGGCGCGGCGGAGATACGCAGTATTTT. As protein: CASIRGRGGDTQYF.

The table lists this clone with a count of one. The V call is TRBV7-9, the J call TRBJ1-1; 7 positions agree with TRBD1. The germline V gene has CDR1 SEHNR and CDR2 FQNEAQ (reference sequence). J lost 1 base, V lost 1 base, and 0 bases had no gene match. CDR3 length equals 14 residues. The CDR3 loop reads CASSLGTGNTEAFF. The CDR3 nucleotides are TGTGCCAGCAGCTTAGGGACAGGGAACACTGAAGCTTTCTTT.

This clone appeared a few times. The rearrangement joins TRBV7-2 to TRBJ1-5, with D possibly matching TRBD1 (6 bases). The V and J ends lost 5 bases and 6 bases respectively, with 17 bases between them. The CDR3 has 15 residues. Germline V gives CDR1 SGHTA, CDR2 FQGNSA. As DNA, the CDR3 is TGTGCCAGCAGCAGTTCATGGGGGGCGGGTCAGCCCCAGCATTTT. Translating it yields CASSSSWGAGQPQHF.

The chain combines TRBV19 with TRBJ1-2; D is perhaps TRBD1 (5 bases). Germline CDR1 LNHDA, CDR2 SQIVND (reference sequence). CDR3 length: 14 amino acids. Trimming left V 3 bases short and J 4 bases short, with 12 bases between. The CDR3 DNA reads TGTGCCAGTAGTATGGGCAGGGAGGGCTATGGCTACACCTTC. The encoded protein is CASSMGREGYGYTF.

The genes are TRBV28 and TRBJ2-4, with 8 bases fitting TRBD1. V was clipped by 3 bases and J by 7 bases; unmatched bases: 5. The V gene's germline CDR1 is MDHEN and CDR2 SYDVKM. This CDR3 region has 14 residues. This chain's CDR3 is CASSFSQGANIQYF. Written as DNA, the CDR3 is TGTGCCAGCAGTTTTAGTCAGGGGGCGAACATTCAGTACTTC. Full variable domain (rest looked up from reference TRBV28 and TRBJ2-4): DVKVTQSSRYLVKRTGEKVFLECVQDMDHENMFWYRQDPGLGLRLIYFSYDVKMKEKGDIPEGYSVSREKKERFSLILESASTNQTSMYLCASSFSQGANIQYFGAGTRLSVL.

The V gene is TRBV7-2, the J gene TRBJ2-5; 10 bases are shared with TRBD1. Unmatched junction bases numbered 8, after V lost 5 bases and J lost 5 bases. The CDR3 sequence is 15 residues long. Germline values: CDR1 SGHTA, CDR2 FQGNSA. As DNA, the CDR3 is TGTGCCAGCAGCCTGTCCGGGACAGGGGACGAGACCCAGTACTTC. This encodes CASSLSGTGDETQYF.

V and J are TRBV6-5 and TRBJ2-7; TRBD1 matches at 7 bases. CDR1 is MNHEY and CDR2 is SVGAGI in the germline V gene. Trimming at V came to 2 bases and at J to 3 bases, leaving 4 bases not matched to a gene. CDR3 length equals 14 residues. CDR3 sequence reads: CASSYGSGGYEQYF. In DNA, the CDR3 is TGTGCCAGCAGTTACGGCTCAGGGGGCTACGAGCAGTACTTC.

The chain employs TRBV2 and TRBJ1-5; tentative D call: TRBD1 (5 bases). Trimming cost V 3 bases and J 5 bases, with 11 bases left between them. Germline assignment: CDR1 SNHLY and CDR2 FYNNEI. The CDR3 has 14 amino acids. The CDR3 DNA reads TGTGCCAGCAGTGAGAGCAGGGATTATCAGCCCCAGCATTTT. This gives the protein CASSESRDYQPQHF.

The gene calls are TRBV5-1 and TRBJ2-3; tentatively, D is TRBD1 (6 bases). The CDR3 extends over 17 amino acids. The V end was cut by 5 bases, the J end by 1 base, with 20 bases between. The germline gives CDR1 SGHRS, CDR2 YFSETQ. CDR3 loop: CASSDRRRSRGTDTQYF. The CDR3 coding sequence is TGCGCCAGCAGTGACAGGAGACGTAGCCGGGGCACAGATACGCAGTATTTT.

This chain connects TRBV28 to TRBJ1-5; the D is unclear. This CDR3 is 12 amino acids long. Trimming stripped 5 bases from V and 9 bases from J, with 11 bases between. Germline V gene sequence: CDR1 MDHEN, CDR2 SYDVKM. The CDR3 reads CASSLLERPQHF. Written as DNA, the CDR3 is TGTGCCAGCAGTCTCCTCGAACGGCCCCAGCATTTT.

V is TRBV5-1 and J is TRBJ2-7; 10 bases align to TRBD1. CDR1 SGHRS and CDR2 YFSETQ come from the germline V gene. The CDR3 extends over 15 amino acids. Losses at the gene ends were 4 bases for V and 9 bases for J; bases not matched to a gene: 13. In nucleotides, the CDR3 is TGCGCCAGCAGCCAAACGTCGGGACAGGGGATAGGGCAGTACTTC. This encodes CASSQTSGQGIGQYF. Combining the CDR3 with reference TRBV5-1 and TRBJ2-7 gives the whole variable domain KAGVTQTPRYLIKTRGQQVTLSCSPISGHRSVSWYQQTPGQGLQFLFEYFSETQRNKGNFPGRFSGRQFSNSRSEMNVSTLELGDSALYLCASSQTSGQGIGQYFGPGTRLTVT.

The rearrangement uses TRBV6-5 and TRBJ1-1, with 7 positions matching TRBD1. The V segment lost 6 bases and the J segment 0 bases; nucleotides outside the gene matches: 7. CDR3 size: 15 residues. Germline V gene sequence: CDR1 MNHEY, CDR2 SVGAGI. The CDR3: CASSYQQGLNTEAFF. For the CDR3, the DNA is TGTGCCAGCAGCTACCAACAGGGGCTGAACACTGAAGCTTTCTTT.

V and J are TRBV6-5 and TRBJ1-1; maybe TRBD1 (6 bases). V gave up 3 bases and J gave up 1 base, with 9 bases separating them. The CDR3 contains 14 residues. In germline, CDR1 is MNHEY, CDR2 SVGAGI. CDR3 amino acids: CASSYGGRNTEAFF. The CDR3 bases are TGTGCCAGCAGTTATGGGGGGCGGAACACTGAAGCTTTCTTT.

This rearrangement joins TRBV6-6 to TRBJ1-5; 8 bases fit TRBD1. V gave up 5 bases and J gave up 2 bases; unmatched junction bases: 5. The germline V gene encodes CDR1 MNHNY and CDR2 SVGAGI (reference sequence). CDR3 length: 15 residues. The CDR3 sequence: CASSTETGGNQPQHF. CDR3 bases: TGTGCCAGCAGTACAGAGACAGGGGGCAATCAGCCCCAGCATTTT.

V usage is TRBV27 and J usage is TRBJ2-7; TRBD1 agrees at 9 bases. Per germline, CDR1 MNHEY and CDR2 SMNVEV (reference sequence). This CDR3 is 15 amino acids long. After removal of 5 bases from V and 3 bases from J, the junction contained 8 bases not matched to a gene. The CDR3 is CASSKRAGQGYEQYF. The CDR3 DNA follows: TGTGCCAGCAGTAAAAGGGCGGGACAGGGCTACGAGCAGTACTTC.

The chain combines TRBV7-3 with TRBJ2-1, with 12 positions matching TRBD2. In germline, CDR1 is SGHTA, CDR2 FQGTGA. V lost 5 bases and J lost 4; bases outside the gene matches: 3. The CDR3 has 15 residues. CDR3 coding DNA: TGTGCCAGCAGCCCAACTAGCGGGGGGTACAATGAGCAGTTCTTC. This translates into CASSPTSGGYNEQFF. Using reference TRBV7-3 and TRBJ2-1 for the parts outside the CDR3, the full variable domain is GAGVSQTPSNKVTEKGKYVELRCDPISGHTALYWYRQSLGQGPEFLIYFQGTGAADDSGLPNDRFFAVRPEGSVSTLKIQRTERGDSAVYLCASSPTSGGYNEQFFGPGTRLTVL.

The DNA for the CDR3 is TGTGCCAGCAGCGTAGATTGGGTTTCCACTGAAGCTTTCTTT. It specifies CASSVDWVSTEAFF. The chain employs TRBV9 and TRBJ1-1; no definite D call. The CDR3 loop spans 14 amino acids. Germline V gene sequence: CDR1 SGDLS, CDR2 YYNGEE. V was cut by 0 bases and J by 4 bases, with 10 bases left in between. Full variable domain (rest looked up from reference TRBV9 and TRBJ1-1): DSGVTQTPKHLITATGQRVTLRCSPRSGDLSVYWYQQSLDQGLQFLIQYYNGEERAKGNILERFSAQQFPDLHSELNLSSLELGDSALYFCASSVDWVSTEAFFGQGTRLTVV.